This entry describes one T cell receptor beta chain. As yet, its antigen is unknown. This record belongs to a study of T cells after posttransplantation cyclophosphamide. Study findings and constraints: Skin or GI-infiltrating T cells shared few TRB sequences with blood. Donor CD8+ memory clones often dominated recipient blood repertoires at later times.

The V gene's germline CDR1 is SGHKS and CDR2 YYEKEE (reference sequence). The CDR3 totals 16 residues. Using immunoSEQ multiplex PCR, the repertoire was profiled, and TCRdb retains in-frame clones only, with some absent. The profile covers about 26,000 clones, none occurring a single time. Source material: PBMCs. The TCR comes from a man between 50 and 59 years old in good health, CMV-negative, and a related stem cell transplant donor. The chain combines TRBV5-5 with TRBJ2-5; TRBD2 is a possible D gene (6 bases). The last part of the DNA fits TRBJ2-7 better; the J call may be wrong. Here the CDR3 reads CASSLSSWTTSYEQYF. The DNA of the CDR3 is TGTGCCAGCAGCTTATCCTCTTGGACTACCTCCTACGAGCAGTACTTC.